These 24 T cell receptor beta chains share one sample of origin, sequenced in a study of blood T cell repertoires in COVID-19. Sequenced by immunoSEQ multiplex PCR; TCRdb stores in-frame clones only, minus some. Of approximately 120,000 clones detected, around 84% appear once; the ten largest clones hold 7.9%. The source material was peripheral blood. These receptors were collected from a woman aged 80 or over with active or convalescent COVID-19.

The rearrangement uses TRBV28 and TRBJ2-1; D is perhaps TRBD2 (6 bases). Trimming took 2 bases from V and 1 from J, leaving 15 bases between them. There are 17 residues in the CDR3. Per germline, CDR1 MDHEN and CDR2 SYDVKM. The CDR3 loop is CASSLTRGSSSYNEQFF. As DNA, the CDR3 is TGTGCCAGCAGTTTAACCCGGGGGAGTAGTTCCTACAATGAGCAGTTCTTC. The entire variable domain, with the rest obtained from reference TRBV28 and TRBJ2-1, is as follows: DVKVTQSSRYLVKRTGEKVFLECVQDMDHENMFWYRQDPGLGLRLIYFSYDVKMKEKGDIPEGYSVSREKKERFSLILESASTNQTSMYLCASSLTRGSSSYNEQFFGPGTRLTVL.

The chain links TRBV18 to TRBJ1-2; 7 positions match TRBD1. Trimming at V came to 4 bases and at J to 5 bases, leaving 10 bases not matched to a gene. The length of the CDR3 is 15 residues. Germline V gene sequence: CDR1 KGHSH, CDR2 LQKENI. CDR3 in amino acids: CASSLRWDSKYGYTF. The CDR3 nucleotides are TGTGCCAGCTCACTAAGATGGGACAGCAAGTATGGCTACACCTTC.

CDR3: CASSHDSNYGYTF. CDR3 coding DNA: TGCGCCAGCAGTCACGACAGCAACTATGGCTACACCTTC. The J gene is TRBJ1-2, the V gene TRBV5-1; D possibly corresponds to TRBD1 (5 bases). V shed 5 bases and J shed 2 bases, with 10 bases lying between them. The germline CDR1 and CDR2 sequences are SGHRS and YFSETQ. CDR3 length: 13 amino acids. The full variable domain, with the rest looked up from reference TRBV5-1 and TRBJ1-2, is KAGVTQTPRYLIKTRGQQVTLSCSPISGHRSVSWYQQTPGQGLQFLFEYFSETQRNKGNFPGRFSGRQFSNSRSEMNVSTLELGDSALYLCASSHDSNYGYTFGSGTRLTVV.

This chain connects TRBV27 to TRBJ2-7; the match to TRBD2 covers 9 bases. Germline V gives CDR1 MNHEY, CDR2 SMNVEV (reference sequence). J was trimmed by 3 bases and V by 6 bases; bases with no gene match: 3. The CDR3 is made up of 13 amino acids. The CDR3 loop reads CASRTSGYYEQYF. CDR3 DNA sequence: TGTGCCAGCAGAACTAGCGGGTACTACGAGCAGTACTTC.

V gene TRBV5-1 combines with J gene TRBJ1-6, with D possibly TRBD1 on 5 matching bases. From germline, CDR1 is SGHRS and CDR2 YFSETQ. Trimming removed 4 bases from V and 7 bases from J, with 15 bases in between. This CDR3 contains 15 residues. The CDR3 spells CASSQGALENSPLHF. The CDR3 coding sequence is TGCGCCAGCAGCCAAGGGGCATTAGAGAATTCACCCCTCCACTTT.

The chain links TRBV19 to TRBJ1-5; no clear D. This CDR3 has 14 residues. CDR1 is LNHDA and CDR2 is SQIVND in the germline V gene (reference sequence). Trimming took off 3 bases at V and 3 bases at J, with 9 bases between the two ends. In DNA, the CDR3 is TGTGCCAGTAGTATCGGGAGCTCCAATCAGCCCCAGCATTTT. Encoded protein: CASSIGSSNQPQHF.

This clone showed up just a few times. The CDR3 region is CASTPGTLFSYGYTF. The CDR3 DNA follows: TGTGCCAGTACACCGGGGACACTCTTCAGCTATGGCTACACCTTC. J is TRBJ1-2 and V is TRBV7-8; a possible D gene is TRBD1 (6 bases). Per the germline V gene, CDR1 is SGHVS and CDR2 is FQNEAQ. The CDR3 extends over 15 amino acids. V gave up 9 bases and J gave up 4 bases, with 21 bases separating them.

This rearrangement joins TRBV7-9 to TRBJ2-3; D is unresolved. Germline assignment: CDR1 SEHNR and CDR2 FQNEAQ (reference sequence). The V and J ends lost 1 base and 8 bases respectively, with 13 bases between them. This CDR3 has 14 residues. The CDR3 DNA reads TGTGCCAGCAGCTTAGACCCACCCCCGGGTACGCAGTATTTT. As protein: CASSLDPPPGTQYF.

This chain joins TRBV13 and TRBJ2-2, with 14 bases identical to TRBD2. Per germline, CDR1 PRHDT and CDR2 FYEKMQ (reference sequence). The CDR3 contains 16 residues. Losses at the gene ends were 3 bases for V and 4 bases for J; bases not matched to a gene: 1. This chain's CDR3 is CASSLGLAGVTGELFF. CDR3 in DNA: TGTGCCAGCAGCTTGGGACTAGCGGGAGTCACCGGGGAGCTGTTTTTT.

The V gene is TRBV19, the J gene TRBJ1-3; 8 nucleotides line up with TRBD1. In germline, CDR1 is LNHDA, CDR2 SQIVND (reference sequence). This CDR3 has 15 residues. With V trimmed by 4 bases and J by 0 bases, 2 bases remained unmatched. The CDR3 reads CASSTTGASGNTIYF. The CDR3 bases are TGTGCCAGTAGTACGACAGGGGCCTCTGGAAACACCATATATTTT.

The chain uses TRBV2 and TRBJ2-3, with TRBD1 matching over 9 bases. The V gene's germline CDR1 is SNHLY and CDR2 FYNNEI. V lost 5 bases and J lost 4; bases outside the gene matches: 4. The CDR3 extends over 14 amino acids. CDR3 amino acids: CASSRDRAPDTQYF. The DNA of the CDR3 is TGTGCCAGCAGTCGGGACAGGGCCCCAGATACGCAGTATTTT. The whole variable domain, filled in from reference TRBV2 and TRBJ2-3, reads EPEVTQTPSHQVTQMGQEVILRCVPISNHLYFYWYRQILGQKVEFLVSFYNNEISEKSEIFDDQFSVERPDGSNFTLKIRSTKLEDSAMYFCASSRDRAPDTQYFGPGTRLTVL.

This chain connects TRBV28 to TRBJ1-1; D call uncertain. Germline-derived CDR1 and CDR2 are MDHEN and SYDVKM. CDR3 length: 13 amino acids. V lost 6 bases to trimming and J lost 4 bases, with 12 bases between them. The CDR3 is CASRGNAGTEAFF. In DNA form, the CDR3 reads TGTGCCAGCAGAGGTAACGCGGGCACTGAAGCTTTCTTT.

This rearrangement joins TRBV3-1 (or the pseudogene TRBV3-2) to TRBJ2-5, with D tentatively TRBD1 (6 bases). V shed 1 base and J shed 0 bases, with 6 bases lying between them. CDR1 and CDR2 from the germline V gene are LGHDT and YNNKEL (reference sequence). The CDR3 totals 14 residues. DNA for the CDR3: TGTGCCAGCAGCCAAGGGACAGACCAAGAGACCCAGTACTTC. It encodes CASSQGTDQETQYF.

This clone occurred once. The gene calls are TRBV25-1 and TRBJ1-2; TRBD1 matches 7 bases. V shed 6 bases, J shed 3 bases, and the junction held 10 bases outside the gene matches. Per germline, CDR1 MGHDK and CDR2 SYGVNS. This CDR3 comprises 15 residues. CDR3 coding DNA: TGTGCCAGCAGAGAAACAGGGGTCCGGCACTATGGCTACACCTTC. It specifies CASRETGVRHYGYTF.

V is TRBV11-2 and J is TRBJ1-6, with 7 bases that match TRBD1. Germline lookup yields CDR1 SGHAT and CDR2 FQNNGV. CDR3 length equals 17 residues. V trimming: 4 bases; J trimming: 0 bases; junction bases outside the gene matches: 6. The CDR3 DNA reads TGTGCCAGCAGCTCAAACAGGGGAAGCTCCTATAATTCACCCCTCCACTTT. It yields the protein CASSSNRGSSYNSPLHF.

CDR3 sequence reads: CASSQDRTSYEQYF. CDR3 sequence (DNA): TGTGCCAGCAGCCAAGATCGGACTTCGTACGAGCAGTACTTC. The chain couples TRBV4-2 to TRBJ2-7; the D gene is possibly TRBD2 (5 bases). The CDR3 is made up of 14 amino acids. Germline assignment: CDR1 LGHNA and CDR2 YNFKEQ. V lost 0 bases and J lost 4, with 10 bases in between.

The V gene is TRBV11-2, the J gene TRBJ2-2, with a tentative D call TRBD1 (7 bases). This CDR3 comprises 15 residues. Trimming removed 1 base from V and 5 bases from J, with 11 bases in between. The germline gives CDR1 SGHAT, CDR2 FQNNGV. CDR3 in DNA: TGTGCCAGCAGCTTAGGGAGGGGGCATACCGGGGAGCTGTTTTTT. Its protein is CASSLGRGHTGELFF.

This clone was found a few times. The chain links TRBV5-1 to TRBJ1-1; 8 bases agree with TRBD1. CDR1 is SGHRS and CDR2 is YFSETQ in the germline V gene. The ends lost 0 bases at V and 3 bases at J; junction bases unmatched: 4. The CDR3 contains 15 residues. The CDR3: CASSLGTGKDTEAFF. CDR3 DNA: TGCGCCAGCAGCTTGGGGACAGGGAAGGACACTGAAGCTTTCTTT.

The table lists this clone with many counts. The V gene is TRBV4-1, the J gene TRBJ2-4; D uncertain. Trimming removed 1 base from V and 0 bases from J, with 4 bases in between. The germline gives CDR1 MGHRA, CDR2 YSYEKL. CDR3 size: 14 residues. The CDR3 sequence: CASSQVLAKNIQYF. CDR3 nucleotide sequence: TGCGCCAGCAGCCAAGTTCTAGCCAAAAACATTCAGTACTTC.

This chain uses TRBV9 with TRBJ1-5, with D perhaps matching TRBD1 (5 bases). V gave up 3 bases and J gave up 4 bases, with 11 bases separating them. This CDR3 has 14 residues. Germline V gene data show CDR1 as SGDLS and CDR2 as YYNGEE. CDR3: CASSGGVANQPQHF. Written as DNA, the CDR3 is TGTGCCAGCAGCGGGGGGGTTGCAAATCAGCCCCAGCATTTT.

The chain uses TRBV28 and TRBJ2-7, with TRBD1 matching 10 bases. Germline loops: CDR1 MDHEN, CDR2 SYDVKM. The V and J ends lost 5 bases and 7 bases, in that order; junction bases with no gene match: 11. This CDR3 has 15 residues. In nucleotides, the CDR3 is TGTGCCAGCAGTGGGCCGGGACAGGGGTGGGATGAGCAGTACTTC. It translates to CASSGPGQGWDEQYF.

The rearrangement links TRBV7-9 to TRBJ2-1; 9 bases fit TRBD2. Germline V lookup: CDR1 SEHNR, CDR2 FQNEAQ (reference sequence). The CDR3 has 15 amino acids. V shed 1 base, J shed 9 bases, and the junction held 7 bases outside the gene matches. Here the CDR3 DNA reads TGTGCCAGCAGCTTAGTCGGCGGGAGGGTTTTTGAGCAGTTCTTC. Its protein is CASSLVGGRVFEQFF.

The genes are TRBV5-1 and TRBJ1-1; 10 positions agree with TRBD1. V shed 3 bases, J shed 4 bases, and the junction held 9 bases outside the gene matches. The CDR3 is 16 amino acids. Germline V gene lookup returns CDR1 SGHRS and CDR2 YFSETQ. The CDR3 nucleotides read TGCGCCAGCAGCTACATGACAGGGGGCGGCGGCACTGAAGCTTTCTTT. Its translation: CASSYMTGGGGTEAFF.

This chain joins TRBV10-3 and TRBJ1-1, with TRBD1 matching 7 bases. V trimming: 3 bases; J trimming: 1 base; junction bases outside the gene matches: 5. CDR1 and CDR2 from the germline V gene are ENHRY and SYGVKD. This CDR3 region has 15 residues. For the CDR3, the DNA is TGTGCCATCAGTGAAAGGGGGCAGAAGAACACTGAAGCTTTCTTT. This gives the protein CAISERGQKNTEAFF.